This T cell receptor beta chain was retrieved from a study of cytomegalovirus exposure and HLA in healthy donors (dated 2017 in TCRdb). Context from the whole study: An earlier analysis of approximately 640 of the donors reported more than 250 Gb of sequence data and approximately 110 million unique TCR beta sequences from about 200 million T cells. About five DR-DQ haplotypes were treated as single units for association and clustering because of strong linkage in the cohort. The T cell repertoires of around 730 subjects were profiled by immunosequencing and related to cytomegalovirus serostatus. The study aimed to test whether cataloging public T cell receptors could reveal signatures of past pathogen exposure. Class I and class II HLA loci were covered by the typing at four-digit resolution. A later analysis re-examined previously published TCR beta repertoires from 610 or so donors and added high-resolution HLA genotyping to investigate patterns of TCR occurrence. Every repertoire in the discovery cohort had been generated on one and the same sequencing platform. The genetic ancestry cluster associated with self-reported Caucasian donors included roughly 84% of the approximately 410 genotyped donors. Along with the roughly 700-subject first cohort, a separate validation cohort of over 90 different subjects was used. Alongside the repertoire data, information on donor age, sex, ethnicity and CMV serostatus was compiled. An earlier analysis of about 620 of the donors applied high-throughput TCR beta sequencing to assess whether each TCR beta V gene segment acted as functional or pseudogenic. The number of donors typed differed by locus, with roughly 620-640 for A, B, C, DRB1 and DQB1, around 560 for DQA1, approximately 580 for DPA1, and around 430 for DPB1. High-throughput TCR immunosequencing, statistical association of individual TCRs with disease status, and machine learning were combined to predict cytomegalovirus infection status. On average, 235,054 unique TCR beta nucleotide sequences were sequenced per donor among some 420 genotyped donors of the cohort, with around 19% of those sequences being non-productive. In the later analysis, no new phenotypic data were used to find candidate immune exposures; instead, reliance was placed on TCR beta sequences and their occurrence across donors. In a later genetic analysis, genome-wide SNP genotypes for about three fifths of the roughly 670 donors were used, and that subset was treated as a discovery cohort. An early release that covered about 600 HLA-typed donors contained about 300 gigabases of sequencing data and tens of millions of unique TCR sequences.

The cohort comprised fewer than 750 healthy bone marrow donors. All cohort members were sampled while nominally healthy, although unrecorded immune exposures were likely present. The donor tested CMV seronegative, placing the donor among the roughly 350 seronegative members of the cohort. A peripheral blood sample was provided by each donor, and peripheral blood mononuclear cells were used for TCR beta sequencing. Genomic DNA was extracted from the blood cell samples with the Qiagen DNeasy Blood Extraction Kit. Receptor amplification or capture employed the immunoSEQ multiplex PCR assay. For the multiplex PCR, a mixture combining 60 forward primers for TCR Vbeta segments and 13 reverse primers for TCR Jbeta segments was used. The CDR3 region of rearranged TCR beta genes was amplified from genomic DNA with a multiplex PCR assay. Amplified TCR beta libraries were sequenced as 87-base-pair reads on the Illumina HiSeq System. Under the source paper's analysis protocol: A later analysis counted tens of millions of unique TCR beta chains across the 690 or so repertoires, and 9.5 million to 11 million of these chains were shared by at least two donors. A nearest-neighbor algorithm error-corrected the raw reads and collapsed the reads into unique sequences, merging closely related sequences to remove PCR and sequencing errors. CDR3 sequences were aligned to IMGT reference sequences to assign V, D and J gene segments. For a sequence to be retained, a match of at least six nucleotides was required to both a V gene segment and a J gene segment. A rearrangement counted as productive if the CDR3 had no stop codons and remained in frame with V and J, and every other rearrangement counted as non-productive. CDR3 was defined according to IMGT convention as the region running from the second conserved V-encoded cysteine to the conserved J-encoded phenylalanine. The earlier analysis of 500 to 650 of the donors excluded any sequence lacking an unambiguous match to a single V gene segment. An earlier analysis of a few hundred of the donors classified V segments as functional when productive rearrangements were above 56.7% and as segregating when the standard deviation between donors was above 5%. A statistical classification framework was built for diagnosing cytomegalovirus status from the catalog of TCR beta chain sequences. A later analysis assigned V and J genes by comparing TCR nucleotide sequences with IMGT/GENE-DB human TR gene sequences. In a later analysis, CDR3 sequences and most-parsimonious VDJ recombination scenarios were assigned using the TCRdist pipeline. In a later analysis, every TCR beta chain was defined by the combination of its CDR3 amino acid sequence and its V-gene family, and reads without a unique V-gene family were dropped. In a later analysis, 450 to 600 highly shared, low-generation-probability nucleotide sequences were removed to address suspected cross-contamination and a sequencing artifact. In a later analysis, a clonal expansion index for each public chain was calculated from normalized within-repertoire ranks of inferred template counts. In a later analysis, generation probabilities were computed using a VDJ recombination model fitted to out-of-frame rearrangements, and the results were checked against IGoR. In a later analysis, TCR-TCR, TCR-HLA and TCR-CMV co-occurrence was scored with hypergeometric tests, and a repertoire-size bias correction was applied to TCR pairs. In a later analysis, false discovery rates were estimated by permuting HLA or CMV assignments 20 times. In a later analysis, co-occurring TCRs were grouped using DBSCAN, with TCRdist sequence similarity added in when clustering inside HLA-allele-positive subsets. Repertoires with fewer than 30,000 or more than 120,000 public chains, plus five repertoires with anomalous nucleotide sharing, were excluded from co-occurrence clustering. The clones in this table, taken by TCRdb from immuneACCESS, are in-frame only. Not every clone is retained; where verified, under half of the shortfall comes from an unresolved V gene, and the cause of the rest is unknown. V, J and clone size are those of that table, while D and trimming were read from the DNA. This sample gives under 200,000 clones in total; roughly 80% of them show up just once. The leading ten clones occupy approximately 3.9% of the sample.

What the authors observed across the whole study: Some IMGT-functional V segments, including TRBV6-2 and TRBV6-3, could not be distinguished by the 87-base-pair reads and were therefore excluded. A group of highly shared sequence variants was considered likely to be a technical artifact of the sequencing pipeline. In the study, around 150 TCR beta chains were listed as associated with cytomegalovirus. In both the original and validation cohorts, the classifier was reported to diagnose cytomegalovirus status with high specificity and sensitivity. Correlated functional status among segregating V segments might reflect linkage disequilibrium, but an unknown experimental factor could not be ruled out. Across donors, most TCR sequences were observed very rarely, whereas some public TCRs were present in many individuals. The cohort was sequenced for TCR beta chains only, and without alpha or paired-chain data the features that could be detected were limited. Because counts were too low, approximately 18 rarely observed V segments, including chromosome 9 orphons, were excluded from the earlier analysis of some 590 of the donors. A few of the identified cytomegalovirus-associated TCR beta chains were confirmed in vitro to be specific for cytomegalovirus antigens. According to the authors, the approach could potentially be generalized to other disease states and immunological phenotypes. Broadly in line with IMGT annotations, most TCR beta V segments showed up in productive rearrangements about 87% or about 30% of the time in an earlier analysis of roughly 590 of the donors. CMV serostatus was the only immune exposure information available for the cohort. In a later genetic analysis, a missense DCLRE1C variant was associated with V-gene and J-gene trimming of TCR beta chains, and the association was replicated in an independent cohort. Because some donors lacked HLA typing at each locus, the association tests relied only on the typed subset. Roughly uniform sequencing depth across donors was assumed in presence/absence analyses, although this assumption may not hold. Specific HLA alleles were associated with more than 15,000 TCR beta sequences at a false discovery rate of 0.05 in a later analysis. According to a later analysis, parvovirus B19, influenza, CMV and Epstein-Barr virus appeared linked to several top co-occurrence clusters. In a later analysis, HLA-associated TCR beta chains were found to be more clonally expanded and to have lower generation probabilities than equally common non-associated chains. A further reported finding was that TCR beta sequences accurately predicted the HLA-A and HLA-B alleles for most subjects in the first cohort. A later analysis found that TCR association rates varied across HLA loci, with DRB1 alleles showing the most associated TCRs and HLA-C alleles the fewest. Strong co-occurrence of HLA alleles, especially DR and DQ, made assigning TCR associations to individual alleles difficult. A later genetic analysis reported fewer N-insertions in productive TCRs among donors in an Asian-associated ancestry cluster than the roughly 690-donor mean. A later analysis found that most CMV-associated TCR beta chains appeared HLA-restricted, with HLA associations seemingly driven largely by CMV exposure.

The germline V gene encodes CDR1 MGHRA and CDR2 YSYEKL. V and J are trimmed by 0 bases and 5 bases, and the gene matches miss 8 bases of the junction. The CDR3 holds 17 amino acids from the cysteine to the phenylalanine. The only DNA kept is the CDR3, 51 bases in frame from the first base. On this clone: Its antigen remains unidentified. Per-base qualities were not stored, and no clone one base away is much larger.

Sequenced input: PBMCs. This receptor was taken from a man aged 50-59 years in good health and CMV-seronegative. The V and J segments used are TRBV4-1 and TRBJ2-5; TRBD1 fits 11 bases in the junction. The DNA is as follows: TGCGCCAGCAGCCAAGAAATCCTAGGACAGGGGGCCGAGACCCAGTACTTC. The translation is CASSQEILGQGAETQYF.